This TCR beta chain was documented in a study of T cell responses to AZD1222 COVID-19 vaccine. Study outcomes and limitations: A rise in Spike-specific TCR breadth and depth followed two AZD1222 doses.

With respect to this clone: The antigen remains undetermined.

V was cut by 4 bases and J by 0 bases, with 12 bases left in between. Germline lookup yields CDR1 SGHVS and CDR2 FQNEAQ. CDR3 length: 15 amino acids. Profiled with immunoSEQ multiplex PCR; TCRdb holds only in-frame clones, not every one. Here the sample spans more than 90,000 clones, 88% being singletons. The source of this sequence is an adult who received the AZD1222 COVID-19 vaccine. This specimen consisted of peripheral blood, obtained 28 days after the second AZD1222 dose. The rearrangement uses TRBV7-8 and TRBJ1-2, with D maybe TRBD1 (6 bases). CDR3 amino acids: CASSSDRIPNYGYTF. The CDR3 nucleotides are TGTGCCAGCAGCTCCGACAGGATTCCTAACTATGGCTACACCTTC.